This T cell receptor beta chain stems from a study of blood T cell repertoires in COVID-19 (dated by TCRdb to 2018 to 2021). With regard to the full study: Collaborator samples came from the United States, Italy and Spain and covered acute and convalescent phases of COVID-19. The repertoires were made available in a free public database intended to serve as a resource for research on the immune response to SARS-CoV-2. Samples were obtained from the ongoing ImmuneRACE study (first 160 participants) and from about 1,300 subjects provided by 6 global collaborators. The sample metadata nearly always contained a de-identified subject ID, COVID-19 status, age in years and sex. Where HLA class I and class II types were available, the types were taken from metadata supplied by the sample provider, not from assay-based typing. The material from the prospective study consisted of cDNA or gDNA derived from T cells, B-cell-depleted T cells, or PBMCs. Deeply sampled blood TCRbeta repertoires from subjects exposed to, actively infected with, or recovered from COVID-19 were included in the dataset.

Reading from cysteine to phenylalanine, the CDR3 counts 14 amino acids. The CDR3 DNA has 42 bases and is translated from base 1. The trim is 5 bases for V and 2 bases for J, with a gap of 16 bases between the germline ends. Taken from the germline V gene, the CDR1 and CDR2 loops are SQVTM and ANQGSEA. Comments on this clone: The clone's antigen remains unknown. Base qualities were left out, and no much larger clone turns up one base away.

Here is what the overall study found, with its caveats: How much clinical and demographic metadata was included differed by source and by participant, and the metadata was provided uncurated.

The collaborating institutions used their own protocols to collect whole blood in K2EDTA tubes. For TCRbeta analysis, collaborators shipped samples in one of three forms: frozen whole blood, isolated PBMCs, or DNA extracted from either of those sample types. TCRbeta CDR3 regions were amplified from genomic DNA by means of the immunoSEQ Assay, a bias-controlled multiplex PCR. The study's processing was this. Within the assay, amplification of reference gene primers was used to estimate how many nucleated cells each sample contained. To quantify the absolute abundance of each unique TCRbeta CDR3 rearrangement, sequence reads were collapsed and filtered. For each sample, productive Simpson clonality was calculated as the square root of Simpson's diversity index over productive rearrangements. The table was pulled from immuneACCESS by TCRdb, which kept in-frame rearrangements only. Such tables lose some clones; where checked, under half of the loss comes from unresolved V genes, and the rest has no known cause. The DNA was the basis for D and trimming; V, J and clone size are from that table. This sample gives under 55,000 clones in total; 85% to 90% of them show up just once. About 5% of the sample belongs to the ten largest clones.

Material for sequencing was peripheral blood. The source is a man aged 40-49 years with active COVID-19. This sequence uses TRBV29-1 and TRBJ2-7; matching of 7 bases hints at TRBD1 as the D gene. The sequenced DNA is TGCAGCGTTCGGGCGGGACAGTACCCCTACGAGCAGTACTTC. This translates into CSVRAGQYPYEQYF.